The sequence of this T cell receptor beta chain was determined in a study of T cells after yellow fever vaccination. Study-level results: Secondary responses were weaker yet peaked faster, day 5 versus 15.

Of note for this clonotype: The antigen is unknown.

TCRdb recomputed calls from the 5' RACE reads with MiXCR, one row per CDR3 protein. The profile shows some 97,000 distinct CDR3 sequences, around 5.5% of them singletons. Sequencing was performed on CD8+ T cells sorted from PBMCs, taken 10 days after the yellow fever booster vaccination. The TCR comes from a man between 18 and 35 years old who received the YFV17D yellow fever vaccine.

The CDR3 DNA follows: TGTGCCAGCAGCCATACAGGGGGCTTGAACACTGAAGCTTTCTTT. Translated, it gives CASSHTGGLNTEAFF. V usage is TRBV6-2 or TRBV6-3 and J usage is TRBJ1-1; 9 positions match TRBD1. The CDR3 has 15 residues. From germline, CDR1 is MNHEY and CDR2 SVGEGT. The V and J ends lost 6 bases and 0 bases, in that order; junction bases with no gene match: 5.